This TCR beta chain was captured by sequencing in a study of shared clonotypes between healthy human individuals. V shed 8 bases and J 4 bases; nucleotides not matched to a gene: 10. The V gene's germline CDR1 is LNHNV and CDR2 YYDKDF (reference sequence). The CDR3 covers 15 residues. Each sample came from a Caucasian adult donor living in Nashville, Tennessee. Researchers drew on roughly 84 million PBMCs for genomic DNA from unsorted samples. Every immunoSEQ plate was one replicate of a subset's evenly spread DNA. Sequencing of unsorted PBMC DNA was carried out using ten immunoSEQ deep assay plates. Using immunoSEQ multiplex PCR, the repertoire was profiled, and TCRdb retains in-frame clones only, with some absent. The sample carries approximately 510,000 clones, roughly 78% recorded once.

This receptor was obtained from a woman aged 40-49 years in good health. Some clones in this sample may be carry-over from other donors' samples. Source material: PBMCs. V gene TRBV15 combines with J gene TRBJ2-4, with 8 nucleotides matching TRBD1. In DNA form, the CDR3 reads TGTGCCACCCGTGGTTTGTGGACAGGGAAAAACATTCAGTACTTC. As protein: CATRGLWTGKNIQYF.